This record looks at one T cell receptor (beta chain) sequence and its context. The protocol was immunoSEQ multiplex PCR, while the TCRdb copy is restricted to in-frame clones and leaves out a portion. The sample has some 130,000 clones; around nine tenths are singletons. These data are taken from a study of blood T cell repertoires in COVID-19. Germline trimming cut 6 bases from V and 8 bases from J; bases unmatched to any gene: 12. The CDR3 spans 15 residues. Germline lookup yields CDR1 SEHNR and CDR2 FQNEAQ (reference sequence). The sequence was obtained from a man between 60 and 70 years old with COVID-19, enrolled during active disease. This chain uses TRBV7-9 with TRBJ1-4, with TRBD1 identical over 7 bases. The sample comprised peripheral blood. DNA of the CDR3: TGTGCCAGCAGGTTGAGGGGGCGGGTTAACGAAAAACTGTTTTTT. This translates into CASRLRGRVNEKLFF.